A single sample is the source of the 17 T cell receptor beta chains below, sequenced in a study of blood T cells in healthy people across ages. A sample-barcoded 5' primer and a J-beta primer mix were used in a second PCR of roughly 6 to 12 cycles. TCRdb re-analysed the 5' RACE reads in MiXCR, keeping a single row per CDR3 protein. The sample holds 700,000 to 900,000 distinct CDR3 sequences; around a quarter are singletons and the top ten take about 3%. These data also formed part of another study, on T cells of mothers and their children.

Sequenced: blood. The receptors come from a boy between 10 and 17 years old in good health.

This clonotype was detected only a few times. This chain joins TRBV12-3 or TRBV12-4 and TRBJ1-1, with 7 nucleotides matching TRBD1. This CDR3 comprises 14 residues. V was pared by 3 bases and J by 5 bases, with 6 bases of the junction left unmatched. This chain's CDR3 is CASSFETGRTEAFF. Here the CDR3 DNA reads TGTGCCAGCAGTTTCGAGACAGGGCGAACTGAAGCTTTCTTT.

The DNA for the CDR3 is TGTGCCAGCAGTTACTCGCCTTGGAAGGGAGCTTTCTTT. It yields the protein CASSYSPWKGAFF. J is TRBJ1-1 and V is TRBV6-6; no definite D call. The V end lost 0 bases, the J end lost 10 bases, and 12 bases lay between the germline ends. Per germline, CDR1 MNHNY and CDR2 SVGAGI (reference sequence). The CDR3 length is 13 residues.

This chain uses TRBV7-3 with TRBJ2-7; D might be TRBD2 (5 bases). The J call is in doubt because the DNA end fits TRBJ2-5 better. The germline gives CDR1 SGHTA, CDR2 FQGTGA. The CDR3 length is 15 residues. In nucleotides, the CDR3 is TGTGCCAGCAGCAACTTTGGGCGCGAGGGAGAGACCCAGTACTTC. Translating gives CASSNFGREGETQYF.

In its sample, this clonotype was seen a few times. This chain joins TRBV5-1 and TRBJ1-4; weak D call: TRBD1 (5 bases). The V gene's germline CDR1 is SGHRS and CDR2 YFSETQ. Trimming pared 0 bases from V and 0 bases from J, leaving 9 bases between. The CDR3 contains 16 residues. The CDR3 nucleotides are TGCGCCAGCAGCTTGGTCCAGGGCTCAACTAATGAAAAACTGTTTTTT. Residues: CASSLVQGSTNEKLFF.

The gene calls are TRBV12-3 or TRBV12-4 and TRBJ1-1; 9 nucleotides line up with TRBD1. The CDR3 is 14 amino acids. The V gene end was trimmed by 6 bases and the J gene end by 5 bases; junction bases not matched to a gene: 7. In DNA, the CDR3 is TGTGCCAGCAGCCGGCGGACAGGGGTAACTGAAGCTTTCTTT. This sequence encodes CASSRRTGVTEAFF.

This chain uses TRBV13 with TRBJ2-5, with D possibly matching TRBD1 (6 bases). This CDR3 has 17 residues. Per germline, CDR1 PRHDT and CDR2 FYEKMQ (reference sequence). Trimming shortened V by 5 bases and J by 5 bases, and 24 bases separated the two germline ends. In DNA form, the CDR3 reads TGTGCCAGCAGCCGGAACCTATTCAGGGGAGTTGGGGAGACCCAGTACTTC. This gives the protein CASSRNLFRGVGETQYF. The full variable domain, its missing parts supplied by reference TRBV13 and TRBJ2-5, is AAGVIQSPRHLIKEKRETATLKCYPIPRHDTVYWYQQGPGQDPQFLISFYEKMQSDKGSIPDRFSAQQFSDYHSELNMSSLELGDSALYFCASSRNLFRGVGETQYFGPGTRLLVL.

This clonotype has only a few counts. The genes are TRBV5-1 and TRBJ2-7; possibly TRBD1 or TRBD2 for D (5 bases each). CDR1 is SGHRS, CDR2 YFSETQ, per germline. V was clipped by 5 bases and J by 6 bases, with 21 bases between them. The length of the CDR3 is 15 residues. CDR3: CASSIRVVSRGEQYF. The CDR3 coding sequence is TGCGCCAGCAGTATCAGGGTGGTTAGTCGGGGCGAGCAGTACTTC.

The table lists this clonotype with a few counts. The V call is TRBV20-1, the J call TRBJ1-5, with TRBD1 as a possible D gene (5 bases). V dropped 0 bases and J dropped 6 bases, with 15 bases sitting between them. Germline V gene data show CDR1 as DFQATT and CDR2 as SNEGSKA (reference sequence). The CDR3 covers 15 residues. The CDR3 region is CSARETGLSVQPQHF. The CDR3 nucleotides are TGCAGTGCTAGAGAGACGGGACTGTCCGTTCAGCCCCAGCATTTT.

This clonotype has more than one count but fewer than ten. V usage is TRBV29-1 and J usage is TRBJ2-5; no clear D. The closer fit of TRBJ2-7 to the DNA end suggests the J call may be wrong. This CDR3 is built from 12 residues. Germline V CDR1 and CDR2: SQVTM, ANQGSEA. The CDR3 DNA reads as TGCAGCGTTGGTCGCTACCGCTACGAGCAGTACTTC. Its protein is CSVGRYRYEQYF.

The V gene is TRBV5-5, the J gene TRBJ2-5, with a tentative D call TRBD2 (6 bases). This CDR3 spans 13 amino acids. V was shortened by 3 bases and J by 3 bases, with 9 bases between the two germline ends. CDR1 and CDR2 (germline): SGHKS, YYEKEE (reference sequence). The DNA for the CDR3 is TGTGCCAGCAGCTCTTGGGGGGAAGAGACCCAGTACTTC. It yields the protein CASSSWGEETQYF. The full variable domain, rest sourced from reference TRBV5-5 and TRBJ2-5, is DAGVTQSPTHLIKTRGQQVTLRCSPISGHKSVSWYQQVLGQGPQFIFQYYEKEERGRGNFPDRFSARQFPNYSSELNVNALLLGDSALYLCASSSWGEETQYFGPGTRLLVL.

The rearrangement links TRBV20-1 to TRBJ2-1; possibly TRBD1 for D (5 bases). V shed 2 bases and J shed 0 bases, with 20 bases lying between them. CDR1 is DFQATT, CDR2 SNEGSKA, per germline (reference sequence). This CDR3 is 18 amino acids long. CDR3 bases: TGCAGTGCTAGACCTGACAGCCTAATGTTGCTCTCCTACAATGAGCAGTTCTTC. It translates to CSARPDSLMLLSYNEQFF.

This clonotype has a handful of counts. The genes are TRBV11-1 and TRBJ2-7, with 8 bases identical to TRBD1. Germline assignment: CDR1 SGHAT and CDR2 FQDESV (reference sequence). This CDR3 has 15 amino acids. After removal of 2 bases from V and 2 bases from J, the junction contained 5 bases not matched to a gene. The CDR3: CASSLQGAGAYEQYF. The DNA of the CDR3 is TGTGCCAGCAGCTTACAGGGGGCTGGCGCCTACGAGCAGTACTTC.

This sequence joins TRBV5-4 and TRBJ2-5; D is perhaps TRBD2 (6 bases). With 4 bases removed from V and 2 bases from J, the gap between germline ends came to 9 bases. Germline CDR1 is SGHNT and CDR2 is YYREEE (reference sequence). This CDR3 is 13 amino acids long. CDR3 residues: CASSHAGQETQYF. The DNA for the CDR3 is TGTGCCAGCAGCCACGCGGGGCAAGAGACCCAGTACTTC.

The sample holds a few counts of this clonotype. The J gene is TRBJ2-7, the V gene TRBV7-2, with 8 bases matching TRBD1. The germline V gene encodes CDR1 SGHTA and CDR2 FQGNSA. Trimming removed 5 bases from V and 4 bases from J; junction bases left unmatched: 10. CDR3 length equals 15 residues. CDR3 sequence (DNA): TGTGCCAGCAGCCCAAGGACAGGGCCACTATACGAGCAGTACTTC. Amino acids: CASSPRTGPLYEQYF.

This clonotype was observed a handful of times. The gene calls are TRBV11-2 and TRBJ2-2; D ambiguous. CDR1 is SGHAT and CDR2 is FQNNGV in the germline V gene. Deletions cut 5 bases from V and 7 bases from J, with 14 bases between. The CDR3 has 14 amino acids. For the CDR3, the DNA is TGTGCCAGCAGCCCCTTACAATCAGGCGGGGAGCTGTTTTTT. It encodes CASSPLQSGGELFF. Drawing the rest from reference TRBV11-2 and TRBJ2-2, the complete variable domain is EAGVAQSPRYKIIEKRQSVAFWCNPISGHATLYWYQQILGQGPKLLIQFQNNGVVDDSQLPKDRFSAERLKGVDSTLKIQPAKLEDSAVYLCASSPLQSGGELFFGEGSRLTVL.

The V and J genes are TRBV4-1 and TRBJ2-4, with D possibly matching TRBD1 (7 bases). V shed 2 bases and J shed 8 bases, with 13 bases lying between them. Germline V gene lookup returns CDR1 MGHRA and CDR2 YSYEKL. CDR3 size: 14 residues. The CDR3 nucleotides are TGCGCCAGCAGCCAATTGCAGGGGGGATACATTCAGTACTTC. Encoded protein: CASSQLQGGYIQYF.

The sample holds a few counts of this clonotype. This sequence joins TRBV9 and TRBJ2-2, with a possible D match to TRBD1 (6 bases). Trimming shortened V by 7 bases and J by 5 bases, and 18 bases separated the two germline ends. The CDR3 has 15 residues. Germline V lookup: CDR1 SGDLS, CDR2 YYNGEE. The CDR3 loop is CASGRDRMNTGELFF. CDR3 in DNA: TGTGCCAGCGGCCGAGACAGGATGAATACCGGGGAGCTGTTTTTT.